A selection of T cell receptor beta chains follows, all from one sample in a study of T-cell reconstitution after alpha-beta-depleted transplantation in children. Each CDR3 protein gets one entry after TCRdb re-called the PCR reads with MiXCR. The sample shows hundreds of thousands of distinct CDR3 sequences, approximately 15% of them seen only once. The specimen was PBMCs from the stem cell graft donor, collected from the stem cell graft. Receptors originate from a human donor who donated a stem cell graft to a child with acute myeloid leukemia. Both conserved end residues are part of each CDR3. D genes are given only for firm matches. Part of the rows lack a size; the others show once, few, many or a class for expanded clones.

J gene | clone size | D gene | V gene | CDR3 protein | CDR3 DNA
TRBJ2-1 | many | NA | TRBV5-1 | CASSLTGLGGREQFF | TGCGCCAGCAGCTTGACAGGGCTCGGGGGGCGTGAGCAGTTCTTC
TRBJ2-2 | few | TRBD1 | TRBV15 | CATSRDHDRGRRELFF | TGTGCCACCAGCAGAGATCACGACAGGGGAAGGAGGGAGCTGTTTTTT
TRBJ2-1 | few | NA | TRBV7-2 | CASSLPPLRHEQFF | TGTGCCAGCAGCCTTCCCCCCCTTAGGCATGAGCAGTTCTTC
TRBJ1-1 | NA | NA | TRBV24-1 | CATSFSGTEAFF | TGTGCCACCAGTTTTAGCGGCACTGAAGCTTTCTTT
TRBJ2-1 | many | TRBD1 | TRBV20-1 | CSASKDRGGVNEQFF | TGCAGTGCGTCCAAGGACAGGGGAGGGGTCAATGAGCAGTTCTTC
TRBJ1-1 | few | NA | TRBV11-2 | CASSLKVSGTEAFF | TGTGCCAGCAGCTTAAAGGTTAGCGGCACTGAAGCTTTCTTT
TRBJ1-1 | few | NA | TRBV20-1 | CRGRRDTEAFF | TGCAGGGGGAGGAGAGACACTGAAGCTTTCTTT
TRBJ2-3 | NA | TRBD2 | TRBV19 | CASSIRRGRGADTQYF | TGTGCCAGTAGTATACGTCGGGGGCGGGGGGCCGATACGCAGTATTTT
TRBJ1-3 | NA | TRBD1 | TRBV9 | CASSPRQGYSGNTIYF | TGTGCCAGCAGTCCACGACAGGGTTACTCTGGAAACACCATATATTTT
TRBJ1-1 | NA | TRBD1 | TRBV20-1 | CSADTGGPETEAFF | TGCAGTGCAGATACAGGGGGCCCGGAGACTGAAGCTTTCTTT
TRBJ2-7 | many | NA | TRBV12-3/TRBV12-4 | CASSSPGEPYEQYF | TGTGCCAGCAGCTCTCCAGGGGAACCCTACGAGCAGTACTTC
TRBJ2-6 | few | TRBD1 | TRBV15 | CATSRDRDSLSGANVLTF | TGTGCCACCAGCAGAGACCGGGACAGCTTATCTGGGGCCAACGTCCTGACTTTC
TRBJ2-2 | NA | TRBD1 | TRBV29-1 | CSVFTGGSWTGELFF | TGCAGCGTTTTCACAGGGGGCTCGTGGACCGGGGAGCTGTTTTTT
TRBJ1-3 | many | NA | TRBV13 | CASSPTRTATSGNTIYF | TGTGCCAGCAGCCCCACCCGGACAGCCACCTCTGGAAACACCATATATTTT
TRBJ2-3 | few | TRBD1 | TRBV7-9 | CASAVGQGRDTQYF | TGTGCCAGCGCCGTGGGACAGGGTAGAGATACGCAGTATTTT
TRBJ2-7 | NA | NA | TRBV5-1 | CASSLKGDRQYF | TGCGCCAGCAGCTTGAAGGGGGATAGGCAGTACTTC
TRBJ2-7 | few | NA | TRBV20-1 | CSARGTGISYEQYF | TGCAGTGCTAGAGGCACCGGTATATCCTACGAGCAGTACTTC
TRBJ1-1 | NA | NA | TRBV6-1 | CASRAEGWTEAFF | TGTGCCAGCAGGGCAGAGGGGTGGACTGAAGCTTTCTTT
TRBJ2-3 | many | NA | TRBV10-3 | CAISESGPISTDTQYF | TGTGCCATCAGTGAGTCGGGGCCCATCAGCACAGATACGCAGTATTTT
TRBJ1-4 | few | NA | TRBV15 | CATSGLGQAPNEKLFF | TGTGCCACCAGCGGCCTGGGGCAGGCTCCCAATGAAAAACTGTTTTTT
TRBJ1-2 | many | NA | TRBV19 | CASSISVVSPDGYTF | TGTGCCAGTAGTATAAGCGTCGTGAGTCCAGATGGCTACACCTTC
TRBJ1-2 | NA | NA | TRBV12-3/TRBV12-4 | CASSRAGSGDTYGYTF | TGTGCCAGCAGCCGGGCAGGGTCGGGGGACACCTATGGCTACACCTTC
TRBJ2-7 | many | TRBD1 | TRBV6-5 | CASSYRTGGGYEQYF | TGTGCCAGCAGTTACAGGACAGGGGGCGGCTACGAGCAGTACTTC
TRBJ2-2 | many | NA | TRBV24-1 | CATSDGGRIANTGELFF | TGTGCCACCAGTGATGGAGGACGGATCGCGAACACCGGGGAGCTGTTTTTT
TRBJ2-3 | many | TRBD2 | TRBV20-1 | CSALAGTSGFTDTQYF | TGCAGTGCACTGGCCGGGACTAGCGGGTTCACAGATACGCAGTATTTT
TRBJ1-4 | NA | NA | TRBV7-2 | CASSLKSDYQEKLFF | TGTGCCAGCAGCTTAAAATCCGATTATCAGGAAAAACTGTTTTTT
TRBJ1-2 | few | NA | TRBV4-1 | CASSQDPAYGYTF | TGCGCCAGCAGCCAAGACCCAGCCTATGGCTACACCTTC
TRBJ2-3 | few | TRBD2 | TRBV12-3/TRBV12-4 | CASSSLAAGDTQYF | TGTGCCAGCAGTTCACTAGCGGCGGGAGATACGCAGTATTTT
TRBJ1-6 | many | TRBD1 | TRBV20-1 | CSAREGQGGNSPLHF | TGCAGTGCTCGCGAAGGACAGGGCGGTAATTCACCCCTCCACTTT
TRBJ2-6 | many | NA | TRBV4-3 | CASSRDAYSGANVLTF | TGCGCCAGCAGCCGGGACGCCTACTCTGGGGCCAACGTCCTGACTTTC
TRBJ2-3 | many | NA | TRBV28 | CASSLRAATDTQYF | TGTGCCAGCAGTTTAAGGGCAGCAACAGATACGCAGTATTTT
TRBJ2-1 | many | NA | TRBV27 | CASSLTASILNEQFF | TGTGCCAGCAGTTTAACGGCTAGTATACTCAATGAGCAGTTCTTC
TRBJ2-1 | many | TRBD2 | TRBV12-3/TRBV12-4 | CASSPGTSGGPLSSYNEQFF | TGTGCCAGCAGTCCGGGGACTAGCGGGGGCCCACTTAGCTCCTACAATGAGCAGTTCTTC
TRBJ2-1 | NA | TRBD2 | TRBV5-1 | CASSSTSGGYNDQFF | TGCGCCAGCAGCTCGACTAGCGGGGGATACAATGACCAGTTCTTC
TRBJ2-3 | NA | NA | TRBV5-8 | CASSPYKTKKDTQYF | TGTGCCAGCAGCCCTTACAAGACAAAGAAAGATACGCAGTATTTT
TRBJ1-1 | NA | NA | TRBV5-1 | CASSSYQEVNTEAFF | TGCGCCAGCAGCTCGTATCAGGAGGTGAACACTGAAGCTTTCTTT
TRBJ1-5 | NA | NA | TRBV30 | CAWSVSGASNQPQHF | TGTGCCTGGAGTGTGTCCGGGGCTTCTAATCAGCCCCAGCATTTT
TRBJ2-1 | many | NA | TRBV7-2 | CASSYSYNEQFF | TGTGCCAGCAGTTACTCCTACAATGAGCAGTTCTTC
TRBJ2-3 | many | NA | TRBV7-2 | CASSLEPWTVGDTQYF | TGTGCCAGCAGCTTAGAGCCCTGGACGGTCGGGGATACGCAGTATTTT
TRBJ1-1 | many | TRBD1 | TRBV6-6 | CASRAGGAFF | TGTGCCAGCAGGGCAGGGGGAGCTTTCTTT
TRBJ1-2 | many | NA | TRBV4-1 | CASSQEATGLSGYTF | TGCGCCAGCAGCCAAGAGGCGACGGGGCTAAGTGGCTACACCTTC
TRBJ2-3 | few | TRBD1 | TRBV5-1 | CASSFHGQGTDTQYF | TGCGCCAGCAGCTTTCACGGACAGGGCACAGATACGCAGTATTTT
TRBJ1-4 | NA | TRBD1 | TRBV30 | CAWSVEGANEKLFF | TGTGCCTGGAGTGTCGAGGGGGCAAATGAAAAACTGTTTTTT
TRBJ2-3 | many | NA | TRBV12-3/TRBV12-4 | CASRSSSTDTQYF | TGTGCCAGCAGGTCGTCTAGCACAGATACGCAGTATTTT
TRBJ1-4 | NA | NA | TRBV7-2 | CASSPLGGTQKLFF | TGTGCCAGCAGCCCCCTGGGTGGCACGCAAAAACTGTTTTTT
TRBJ1-5 | few | NA | TRBV29-1 | CSVGDPGVNQPQHF | TGCAGCGTTGGGGACCCGGGGGTCAATCAGCCCCAGCATTTT
TRBJ1-1 | many | NA | TRBV20-1 | CSARDFRGANTEAFF | TGCAGTGCTAGAGATTTTCGGGGGGCAAACACTGAAGCTTTCTTT
TRBJ2-5 | many | NA | TRBV10-3 | CAIRDSFEETQYF | TGTGCCATCAGGGACAGTTTCGAGGAGACCCAGTACTTC
TRBJ1-5 | many | NA | TRBV20-1 | CSARRSNQPQHF | TGCAGTGCTAGGAGAAGTAATCAGCCCCAGCATTTT
TRBJ2-3 | few | NA | TRBV6-1 | CASTGTISTDTQYF | TGTGCCAGCACCGGGACAATCAGCACAGATACGCAGTATTTT
TRBJ2-5 | few | NA | TRBV7-2 | CASSFVGSTETQYF | TGTGCCAGCAGCTTTGTTGGGAGCACGGAGACCCAGTACTTC
TRBJ2-2 | few | NA | TRBV12-3/TRBV12-4 | CASSFGTTGQLFF | TGTGCCAGCAGTTTTGGGACGACCGGGCAGCTGTTTTTT
TRBJ2-7 | NA | NA | TRBV7-8 | CASSPVRVASYEQYF | TGTGCCAGCAGCCCCGTGAGAGTTGCGTCCTACGAGCAGTACTTC